A selection of T cell receptor beta chains follows, all from one sample in a study of CD8 T cells in Susac syndrome. TCRdb redid the calling of the immunoSEQ multiplex PCR reads with MiXCR, one entry per CDR3 protein. Found here are around 180,000 distinct CDR3 sequences, 85% to 95% of them singletons; the top ten hold roughly 0.097%. The sequencing sample was made of CD4+ T cells from PBMCs. These receptors were taken from a human donor with multiple sclerosis. Each CDR3 is given with its conserved first and last residue. Fields, in order: D gene, V gene, clone size, J gene, CDR3 protein, CDR3 DNA. D genes are given only for firm matches. The size of a clone is reported for some rows only, either as once, few or many, or as a class for expanded clones.

NA	TRBV30	NA	TRBJ2-2	CAWSVMGTSSGELFF	TGTGCCTGGAGTGTAATGGGCACCTCATCCGGGGAGCTGTTTTTT
NA	TRBV5-1	NA	TRBJ1-1	CASSLDSRAEAFF	TGCGCCAGCAGCTTGGATTCGAGGGCTGAAGCTTTCTTT
NA	TRBV12-3/TRBV12-4	NA	TRBJ2-7	CASSFDGKRISYEQYF	TGTGCCAGCAGTTTTGATGGGAAGAGGATCTCCTACGAGCAGTACTTC
NA	TRBV2	NA	TRBJ2-5	CASSRTNQETQYF	TGTGCCAGCAGCCGGACCAACCAAGAGACCCAGTACTTC
NA	TRBV11-2	NA	TRBJ2-5	CASSSRGAETQYF	TGTGCCAGCAGCTCAAGGGGGGCAGAGACCCAGTACTTC
NA	TRBV4-3	NA	TRBJ2-1	CASSQGSGRYNEQFF	TGCGCCAGCAGCCAAGGTTCGGGAAGATACAATGAGCAGTTCTTC
NA	TRBV20-1	NA	TRBJ1-1	CSARGHSNTEAFF	TGCAGTGCTAGAGGACACTCGAACACTGAAGCTTTCTTT
TRBD1	TRBV6-1	NA	TRBJ1-5	CAGGGQAYQPQHF	TGTGCCGGGGGGGGACAGGCGTATCAGCCCCAGCATTTT
NA	TRBV24-1	few	TRBJ2-2	CATPGTTNTGELFF	TGTGCCACCCCCGGGACAACCAACACCGGGGAGCTGTTTTTT
NA	TRBV28	NA	TRBJ1-1	CASSAPGLNTEAFF	TGTGCCAGCAGTGCGCCGGGCCTTAACACTGAAGCTTTCTTT
TRBD1	TRBV3-1	NA	TRBJ2-2	CASSQRTGITGELFF	TGTGCCAGCAGCCAAAGGACAGGGATCACCGGGGAGCTGTTTTTT
TRBD2	TRBV2	NA	TRBJ2-7	CASSSSGNTYEQYF	TGTGCCAGCAGTTCCAGCGGGAATACCTACGAGCAGTACTTC
NA	TRBV20-1	NA	TRBJ2-3	CSASSAEASYDTQYF	TGCAGTGCTAGCTCGGCAGAGGCTTCCTACGATACGCAGTATTTT
NA	TRBV19	NA	TRBJ1-4	CASSIGPSDRTTNEKLFF	TGTGCCAGTAGTATAGGCCCCTCCGACAGGACAACTAATGAAAAACTGTTTTTT
TRBD1	TRBV30	once	TRBJ1-2	CAWSEQGWSYGYTF	TGTGCCTGGAGTGAACAGGGGTGGTCGTATGGCTACACCTTC
NA	TRBV7-8	NA	TRBJ2-5	CASSLKRQLGETQYF	TGTGCCAGCAGCTTAAAACGGCAGCTTGGAGAGACCCAGTACTTC
NA	TRBV5-4	NA	TRBJ1-2	CASTIGGFGSAGYTF	TGTGCCAGCACCATCGGTGGGTTTGGATCGGCTGGCTACACCTTC
NA	TRBV7-2	few	TRBJ2-5	CASSYGQQETQYF	TGTGCCAGCAGTTACGGACAGCAAGAGACCCAGTACTTC
TRBD2	TRBV12-3/TRBV12-4	once	TRBJ2-3	CASSWGLAGRNTQYF	TGTGCCAGCAGTTGGGGACTAGCGGGGCGAAATACGCAGTATTTT
TRBD1	TRBV18	NA	TRBJ1-3	CASSRKQGAEGNTIYF	TGTGCCAGCTCACGAAAACAGGGGGCGGAAGGAAACACCATATATTTT
NA	TRBV7-2	NA	TRBJ2-7	CASTSGPYEQYF	TGTGCCAGCACAAGCGGGCCTTACGAGCAGTACTTC
NA	TRBV5-6	few	TRBJ1-5	CASSWGFRDQPQHF	TGTGCCAGCAGCTGGGGGTTCCGAGATCAGCCCCAGCATTTT
TRBD1	TRBV10-3	NA	TRBJ1-5	CAISEGFGTASNQPQHF	TGTGCCATCAGTGAGGGGTTTGGGACAGCGAGCAATCAGCCCCAGCATTTT
NA	TRBV10-2	NA	TRBJ2-3	CASRGGGGSTDTQYF	TGCGCCAGCCGTGGAGGAGGGGGTAGCACAGATACGCAGTATTTT
TRBD2	TRBV20-1	NA	TRBJ2-5	CSARTSGRETQYF	TGCAGTGCTCGGACTAGCGGGAGGGAGACCCAGTACTTC
NA	TRBV9	NA	TRBJ2-1	CASSVATQGTGIEQFF	TGTGCCAGCAGCGTAGCTACGCAGGGTACGGGGATTGAGCAGTTCTTC
TRBD1	TRBV20-1	NA	TRBJ1-5	CSALPPGQRNQPQHF	TGCAGTGCCCTACCCCCGGGACAGCGCAATCAGCCCCAGCATTTT
NA	TRBV2	NA	TRBJ1-1	CASRPGRRTNVKNTEAFF	TGTGCCAGCAGGCCGGGACGGAGAACGAACGTGAAGAACACTGAAGCTTTCTTT
NA	TRBV7-2	NA	TRBJ2-3	CASSLREDTQYF	TGTGCCAGCAGCTTAAGGGAAGATACGCAGTATTTT
TRBD1	TRBV2	NA	TRBJ2-2	CASSLQGGTGELFF	TGTGCCAGCAGTCTACAGGGGGGCACCGGGGAGCTGTTTTTT
NA	TRBV3-1	NA	TRBJ1-5	CASSLATGQGNQPQHF	TGTGCCAGCAGCCTAGCTACCGGGCAAGGGAATCAGCCCCAGCATTTT
NA	TRBV11-2	once	TRBJ1-3	CASSTGSPGNTIYF	TGTGCCAGCAGCACAGGGTCTCCTGGAAACACCATATATTTT
TRBD1	TRBV2	NA	TRBJ2-7	CASSVTTGGSYEQYF	TGTGCCAGCAGTGTAACGACAGGGGGCTCCTACGAGCAGTACTTC
NA	TRBV29-1	NA	TRBJ2-7	CSVDPGTYEQYF	TGCAGCGTTGATCCCGGAACCTACGAGCAGTACTTC
NA	TRBV30	NA	TRBJ2-6	CAWSVLGSGANVLTF	TGTGCCTGGAGTGTCCTGGGCTCTGGGGCCAACGTCCTGACTTTC
NA	TRBV2	NA	TRBJ1-5	CASSERQSNQPQHF	TGTGCCAGCAGTGAAAGGCAGAGCAATCAGCCCCAGCATTTT
NA	TRBV30	once	TRBJ1-1	CAWRVQMNTEAFF	TGTGCCTGGAGAGTGCAGATGAACACTGAAGCTTTCTTT
NA	TRBV10-3	NA	TRBJ2-1	CAISEGYNEQFF	TGTGCCATCAGTGAGGGCTACAATGAGCAGTTCTTC
TRBD1	TRBV7-3	NA	TRBJ1-1	CASSTQGTGGTEAFF	TGTGCCAGCAGCACCCAAGGGACAGGGGGGACTGAAGCTTTCTTT
TRBD2	TRBV6-5	NA	TRBJ2-2	CASSYSGTSGVGRELFF	TGTGCCAGCAGTTACTCGGGGACTAGCGGAGTGGGGAGGGAGCTGTTTTTT
NA	TRBV20-1	NA	TRBJ2-1	CSAPSPGLVYNEQFF	TGCAGTGCACCCTCCCCGGGACTTGTCTACAATGAGCAGTTCTTC
NA	TRBV6-1	NA	TRBJ1-3	CASSEAGGHRNTIYF	TGTGCCAGCAGTGAAGCGGGCGGACACAGAAACACCATATATTTT
NA	TRBV5-6	NA	TRBJ1-1	CASSRYRDSEAFF	TGTGCCAGCAGCCGCTACCGGGACTCTGAAGCTTTCTTT
TRBD2	TRBV20-1	NA	TRBJ2-7	CSATRPGLAPYEQYF	TGCAGTGCTACGAGGCCGGGACTAGCCCCCTACGAGCAGTACTTC
TRBD1	TRBV5-1	NA	TRBJ1-5	CASSLGQTGGGNQPQHF	TGCGCCAGCAGCTTGGGGCAGACAGGGGGCGGTAATCAGCCCCAGCATTTT
TRBD1	TRBV10-2	once	TRBJ2-7	CASSAGTGINEQYF	TGCGCCAGCAGTGCCGGGACAGGGATCAACGAGCAGTACTTC
NA	TRBV3-1	NA	TRBJ1-1	CASSSREATEAFF	TGTGCCAGCAGCTCGAGGGAGGCCACTGAAGCTTTCTTT
NA	TRBV6-2/TRBV6-3	few	TRBJ1-5	CASSHIDRLQPQHF	TGTGCCAGCAGCCATATAGACAGGCTCCAGCCCCAGCATTTT
NA	TRBV6-6	NA	TRBJ2-4	CASSYSSKPAKNIQYF	TGTGCCAGCAGTTACTCTTCCAAGCCGGCCAAAAACATTCAGTACTTC
TRBD1	TRBV5-6	NA	TRBJ2-7	CASSFEGTGTKQYF	TGTGCCAGCAGCTTCGAAGGGACAGGAACTAAGCAGTACTTC
TRBD1	TRBV5-4	NA	TRBJ2-2	CASSWDSFSANTGELFF	TGTGCCAGCAGCTGGGACAGTTTTTCCGCGAACACCGGGGAGCTGTTTTTT
NA	TRBV5-4	NA	TRBJ2-2	CASSLGGGSGAAGELFF	TGTGCCAGCAGCTTGGGTGGAGGGAGTGGTGCAGCCGGGGAGCTGTTTTTT
NA	TRBV5-1	NA	TRBJ2-1	CASSLGSGEPYNEQFF	TGCGCCAGCAGCTTGGGGTCAGGAGAACCCTACAATGAGCAGTTCTTC